This TCR beta chain was captured in a study of shared clonotypes between healthy human individuals. Study observations and caveats: Roughly 5% of naive CD4 clonotypes were shared across a few donors. Sequencing depth was predicted to influence how clonotypes are shared among donors.

Details on this clone: Its antigen remains unidentified.

Clones were sequenced by immunoSEQ multiplex PCR, and TCRdb holds only the in-frame ones, with some missing. The table lists approximately 2.5 million clones, just over 90% of them singletons. The investigators split CD4+ cells into a CD45RA+ naive subset and a CD45RA-negative memory subset. The specimen was naive CD4+ T cells sorted from blood. Subset indicated: CD45RA+ positively selected. The TCR was taken from a man aged 18 to 35 in good health.

CDR3 sequence (DNA): TGTGCCAGCAGCCTGGTAAAGGACAGGGCGCGTACTGAAGCTTTCTTT. It yields the protein CASSLVKDRARTEAFF. V and J are TRBV11-2 and TRBJ1-1; 8 nucleotides align to TRBD1. Germline CDR1 SGHAT, CDR2 FQNNGV. V gave up 5 bases and J gave up 5 bases; unmatched junction bases: 13. The length of the CDR3 is 16 residues. Complete variable domain (other parts from reference TRBV11-2 and TRBJ1-1): EAGVAQSPRYKIIEKRQSVAFWCNPISGHATLYWYQQILGQGPKLLIQFQNNGVVDDSQLPKDRFSAERLKGVDSTLKIQPAKLEDSAVYLCASSLVKDRARTEAFFGQGTRLTVV.